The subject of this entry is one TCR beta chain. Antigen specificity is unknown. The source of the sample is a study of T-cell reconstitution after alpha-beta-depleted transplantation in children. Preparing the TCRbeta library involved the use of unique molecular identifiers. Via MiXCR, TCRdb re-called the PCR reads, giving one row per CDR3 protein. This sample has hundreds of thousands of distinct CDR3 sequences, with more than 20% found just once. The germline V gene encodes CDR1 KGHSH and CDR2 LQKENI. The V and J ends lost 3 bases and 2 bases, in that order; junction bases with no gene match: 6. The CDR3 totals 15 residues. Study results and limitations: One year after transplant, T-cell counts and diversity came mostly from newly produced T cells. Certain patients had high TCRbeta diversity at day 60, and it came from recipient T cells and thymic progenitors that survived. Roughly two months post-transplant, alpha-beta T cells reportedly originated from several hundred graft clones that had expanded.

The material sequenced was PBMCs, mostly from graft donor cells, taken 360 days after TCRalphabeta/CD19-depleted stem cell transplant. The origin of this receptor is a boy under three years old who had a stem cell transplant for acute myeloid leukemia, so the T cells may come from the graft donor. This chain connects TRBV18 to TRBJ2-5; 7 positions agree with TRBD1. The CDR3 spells CASSPRQGQQETQYF. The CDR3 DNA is TGTGCCAGCTCACCGAGACAGGGACAGCAAGAGACCCAGTACTTC.